Each of the 26 T cell receptor beta chains below was sequenced from the same sample in a study of cytomegalovirus exposure and HLA in healthy donors. PCR involved 60 Vbeta and 13 Jbeta primers. The repertoire was sequenced with immunoSEQ multiplex PCR; TCRdb's copy has only in-frame clones and lacks some. The table gives some 60,000 clones; the top ten clones make up approximately 5% of it. The specimen sequenced was PBMCs. The source of these receptors is a man aged 30 to 39 in good health and CMV-seropositive.

The chain carries TRBV28 and TRBJ1-4, with 10 bases identical to TRBD1. The V and J ends lost 4 bases and 11 bases, in that order; junction bases with no gene match: 7. CDR3 length: 14 amino acids. CDR1 and CDR2 from the germline V gene are MDHEN and SYDVKM. The CDR3 DNA follows: TGTGCCAGCAGTTCCCGGGACAGGGGCCTCAAACTGTTTTTT. Amino acids: CASSSRDRGLKLFF.

The chain uses TRBV30 and TRBJ2-2, with 7 bases identical to TRBD2. This CDR3 is 14 amino acids long. Germline V CDR1 and CDR2: GTSNPN, SVGIG (reference sequence). Trimming at V came to 4 bases and at J to 4 bases, leaving 6 bases not matched to a gene. CDR3 in DNA: TGTGCCTGGACTAGCGGTTTGGGCACCGGGGAGCTGTTTTTT. Its translation: CAWTSGLGTGELFF.

This CDR3 is CASSGSTGTEKLFF. The CDR3 DNA sequence: TGTGCCAGCAGTGGTAGTACAGGGACTGAAAAACTGTTTTTT. This sequence joins TRBV25-1 and TRBJ1-4, with D maybe TRBD1 (6 bases). Looked up from germline, CDR1 is MGHDK and CDR2 is SYGVNS. Trimming stripped 4 bases from V and 7 bases from J, with 13 bases between. The CDR3 loop spans 14 amino acids. Filled out from reference TRBV25-1 and TRBJ1-4, the complete variable domain reads EADIYQTPRYLVIGTGKKITLECSQTMGHDKMYWYQQDPGMELHLIHYSYGVNSTEKGDLSSESTVSRIRTEHFPLTLESARPSHTSQYLCASSGSTGTEKLFFGSGTQLSVL.

J is TRBJ2-3 and V is TRBV14; D not resolved. The CDR3 contains 13 residues. Trimming removed 0 bases from V and 4 bases from J, with 5 bases in between. Germline V gene data show CDR1 as SGHDN and CDR2 as FVKESK. As DNA, the CDR3 is TGTGCCAGCAGCCAAGAACTCGCAGATACGCAGTATTTT. This codes for CASSQELADTQYF.

The V call is TRBV7-6, the J call TRBJ2-7, with a possible D match to TRBD2 (6 bases). CDR3 length: 14 residues. The germline gives CDR1 SGHVS, CDR2 FNYEAQ. Deletions cut 1 base from V and 7 bases from J, with 14 bases between. CDR3 amino acids: CASSLEGVAGEQYF. CDR3 DNA: TGTGCCAGCAGCTTAGAGGGTGTGGCGGGGGAGCAGTACTTC.

The chain carries TRBV30 and TRBJ1-5, with D possibly being TRBD1 (5 bases). The CDR3 runs 14 residues. In germline, CDR1 is GTSNPN, CDR2 SVGIG (reference sequence). Trimming shortened V by 3 bases and J by 1 base, and 10 bases separated the two germline ends. The chain's CDR3 is CAWSGGGSNQPQHF. CDR3 DNA: TGTGCCTGGAGCGGGGGGGGGAGCAATCAGCCCCAGCATTTT.

The rearrangement links TRBV5-4 to TRBJ2-3; the match to TRBD2 covers 7 bases. Germline CDR1 reads SGHNT; CDR2 reads YYREEE (reference sequence). The CDR3 spans 14 residues. Losses at the gene ends were 6 bases for V and 2 bases for J; bases not matched to a gene: 6. The CDR3 bases are TGTGCCAGCAAGAGGGAGGGCCACACAGATACGCAGTATTTT. The encoded protein is CASKREGHTDTQYF.

The V and J genes are TRBV30 and TRBJ2-7; 10 positions agree with TRBD2. Germline V lookup: CDR1 GTSNPN, CDR2 SVGIG (reference sequence). V dropped 5 bases and J dropped 5; count of bases not matched to a gene: 6. The CDR3 is 13 residues long. Written as DNA, the CDR3 is TGTGCCTGGGCCGGACTAGCGGTCGACGAGCAGTACTTC. It translates to CAWAGLAVDEQYF.

The rearrangement links TRBV15 to TRBJ2-5; 9 positions agree with TRBD2. The CDR3 sequence is 18 residues long. CDR1 LNHNV and CDR2 YYDKDF come from the germline V gene (reference sequence). The J segment lost 5 bases and the V segment lost 0 bases, leaving 13 bases of the junction unmatched. The CDR3 DNA sequence: TGTGCCACCAGCAGAGATCGGGGTCGGCGGGGGGGCCCGGAGACCCAGTACTTC. Translated: CATSRDRGRRGGPETQYF.

The V call is TRBV2, the J call TRBJ2-3; the D gene is possibly TRBD2 (6 bases). Germline CDR1 reads SNHLY; CDR2 reads FYNNEI. The CDR3 sequence is 13 residues long. The CDR3 reads CASRGENTDTQYF. Here the CDR3 DNA reads TGTGCTTCGCGCGGGGAAAACACAGATACGCAGTATTTT.

The rearrangement uses TRBV30 and TRBJ1-2; D not certain. The CDR3 has 15 residues. Germline CDR1 GTSNPN, CDR2 SVGIG (reference sequence). V lost 5 bases and J 0 bases, leaving 16 bases between the germline ends. CDR3 DNA sequence: TGTGCCTGGGGGAGTCTTAGGGTCTCTAACTATGGCTACACCTTC. Protein sequence: CAWGSLRVSNYGYTF.

The chain is built from TRBV2 and TRBJ1-2, with D unresolved. Trimming removed 2 bases from V and 5 bases from J, with 6 bases in between. The CDR3 spans 12 residues. Germline V gives CDR1 SNHLY, CDR2 FYNNEI. CDR3 nucleotides: TGTGCCAGCAGTGAATCGGTTTATGGCTACACCTTC. It encodes CASSESVYGYTF. Combining the CDR3 with reference TRBV2 and TRBJ1-2 gives the whole variable domain EPEVTQTPSHQVTQMGQEVILRCVPISNHLYFYWYRQILGQKVEFLVSFYNNEISEKSEIFDDQFSVERPDGSNFTLKIRSTKLEDSAMYFCASSESVYGYTFGSGTRLTVV.

The chain uses TRBV4-1 and TRBJ2-7, with 7 bases aligning to TRBD1. The V gene's germline CDR1 is MGHRA and CDR2 YSYEKL. The CDR3 runs 15 residues. Trimming removed 1 base from V and 2 bases from J; junction bases left unmatched: 5. The CDR3 DNA reads TGCGCCAGCAGCCAAGTTGGGACAGCCGCCTACGAGCAGTACTTC. This codes for CASSQVGTAAYEQYF.

The chain combines TRBV9 with TRBJ2-3, with 7 bases fitting TRBD2. From germline, CDR1 is SGDLS and CDR2 YYNGEE. The CDR3 covers 14 residues. Germline trimming cut 4 bases from V and 4 bases from J; bases unmatched to any gene: 6. The CDR3 is CASSPGLESDTQYF. In nucleotides, the CDR3 is TGTGCCAGCAGCCCCGGACTAGAGTCAGATACGCAGTATTTT.

The CDR3 protein is CASSLSVGSYEQYF. The CDR3 nucleotides read TGTGCCAGCAGTCTTAGCGTAGGTTCGTACGAGCAGTACTTC. The chain links TRBV11-2 to TRBJ2-7; D might be TRBD2 (5 bases). The germline V gene encodes CDR1 SGHAT and CDR2 FQNNGV. This CDR3 comprises 14 residues. Trimming took off 6 bases at V and 4 bases at J, with 16 bases between the two ends.

Judged by frequency, this clone is medium-sized. This sequence joins TRBV19 and TRBJ2-5; 9 positions agree with TRBD1. The CDR3 runs to 18 residues. CDR1 and CDR2 (germline): LNHDA, SQIVND (reference sequence). V was clipped by 1 base and J by 0 bases; unmatched bases: 9. The CDR3 spells CASSIVVGQGRDQETQYF. CDR3 coding DNA: TGTGCCAGTAGTATAGTTGTCGGACAGGGGCGGGACCAAGAGACCCAGTACTTC.

Judged by frequency, this clone is medium-sized (0.01 to 0.1%). The rearrangement links TRBV7-9 to TRBJ1-4; TRBD1 matches at 7 bases. The germline CDR1 and CDR2 sequences are SEHNR and FQNEAQ (reference sequence). There are 15 residues in the CDR3. V lost 5 bases to trimming and J lost 7 bases; unmatched junction nucleotides: 10. Here the CDR3 reads CASSPRDSEAEKLFF. Written as DNA, the CDR3 is TGTGCCAGCAGCCCCCGGGACAGCGAGGCTGAAAAACTGTTTTTT.

The rearrangement uses TRBV11-2 and TRBJ2-7; no definite D call. V lost 5 bases to trimming and J lost 3 bases, with 8 bases between them. The CDR3 consists of 12 residues. Germline CDR1 reads SGHAT; CDR2 reads FQNNGV. Here the CDR3 DNA reads TGTGCCAGCAGCCATGAGTACTACGAGCAGTACTTC. The encoded protein is CASSHEYYEQYF.

The V gene is TRBV5-1, the J gene TRBJ2-7, with 7 bases fitting TRBD2. With V trimmed by 3 bases and J by 0 bases, 3 bases remained unmatched. The CDR3 extends over 14 amino acids. Germline V gives CDR1 SGHRS, CDR2 YFSETQ. The CDR3: CASSWEGSSYEQYF. Here the CDR3 DNA reads TGCGCCAGCAGCTGGGAGGGTAGCTCCTACGAGCAGTACTTC.

J is TRBJ1-2 and V is TRBV30; tentatively, D is TRBD1 (6 bases). CDR1 GTSNPN and CDR2 SVGIG come from the germline V gene (reference sequence). Trimming cost V 1 base and J 4 bases, with 13 bases left between them. The CDR3 is made up of 14 amino acids. The CDR3 coding sequence is TGTGCCTGGAGTGGAACAGGGAGATTCTATGGCTACACCTTC. Amino acid sequence: CAWSGTGRFYGYTF. The complete variable domain, with remaining parts taken from reference TRBV30 and TRBJ1-2, reads SQTIHQWPATLVQPVGSPLSLECTVEGTSNPNLYWYRQAAGRGLQLLFYSVGIGQISSEVPQNLSASRPQDRQFILSSKKLLLSDSGFYLCAWSGTGRFYGYTFGSGTRLTVV.

V usage is TRBV29-1 and J usage is TRBJ2-1, with 14 bases that match TRBD2. The CDR3 spans 15 residues. CDR1 and CDR2 (germline): SQVTM, ANQGSEA. V shed 4 bases, J shed 9 bases, and the junction held 8 bases outside the gene matches. Here the CDR3 DNA reads TGCAGCGTTGGGGGACTAGCGGGAGTTATTGGTGAGCAGTTCTTC. As protein: CSVGGLAGVIGEQFF.

The chain combines TRBV6-5 with TRBJ1-5, with 7 bases aligning to TRBD1. With V trimmed by 6 bases and J by 4 bases, 6 bases remained unmatched. Germline V CDR1 and CDR2: MNHEY, SVGAGI. The CDR3 length is 14 residues. The CDR3 DNA is TGTGCCAGCAGAGAGGGACAGCCAAATCAGCCCCAGCATTTT. The encoded protein is CASREGQPNQPQHF.

The chain is built from TRBV7-9 and TRBJ2-1; D gene unclear. Trimming took 4 bases from V and 5 from J, leaving 24 bases between them. This CDR3 is built from 18 residues. Germline V gives CDR1 SEHNR, CDR2 FQNEAQ (reference sequence). The CDR3 DNA is TGTGCCAGCAGCTACCAAATAGCCAAGTATGCCTTCAACAATGAGCAGTTCTTC. The encoded protein is CASSYQIAKYAFNNEQFF.

V is TRBV2 and J is TRBJ1-2; D is unclear. From germline, CDR1 is SNHLY and CDR2 FYNNEI. This CDR3 spans 15 amino acids. Trimming took 5 bases from V and 8 from J, leaving 21 bases between them. DNA of the CDR3: TGTGCCAGCAGTAGAGAAAACAGTATGGTCTCAGGCTACACCTTC. This gives the protein CASSRENSMVSGYTF. The entire variable domain, with the rest obtained from reference TRBV2 and TRBJ1-2, is as follows: EPEVTQTPSHQVTQMGQEVILRCVPISNHLYFYWYRQILGQKVEFLVSFYNNEISEKSEIFDDQFSVERPDGSNFTLKIRSTKLEDSAMYFCASSRENSMVSGYTFGSGTRLTVV.

This chain joins TRBV6-5 and TRBJ1-4; tentative D call: TRBD1 (5 bases). Trimming shortened V by 5 bases and J by 3 bases, and 13 bases separated the two germline ends. The V gene's germline CDR1 is MNHEY and CDR2 SVGAGI. The CDR3 sequence is 15 residues long. CDR3 amino acids: CASSPTGSSNEKLFF. In DNA, the CDR3 is TGTGCCAGCAGTCCAACAGGTTCCTCTAATGAAAAACTGTTTTTT.

In DNA form, the CDR3 reads TGCAGCGCCGGGACTAGCGGGAACGATGAGCAGTTCTTC. Encoded protein: CSAGTSGNDEQFF. The chain joins TRBV29-1 to TRBJ2-1; TRBD2 agrees at 13 bases. Germline assignment: CDR1 SQVTM and CDR2 ANQGSEA. V lost 7 bases and J lost 8; bases outside the gene matches: 5. The CDR3 extends over 13 amino acids.